This T cell receptor (beta chain) was sequenced during a study of molecular identifiers for immune sequencing clone quantification. Overall study: Four of five splits of RNA from about 20,000 or 100,000 naive CD8 cells were sequenced in replicates. Study-wide points: Clones carrying above 20 RNA copies accounted for over 98% of effector molecules, under 1% in naive cells.

Points on this clonotype: Its antigen is not known. A much larger clone sits a single nucleotide away, making a read error possible.

CDR3 length equals 13 residues. Trimming pared 7 bases from V and 3 bases from J, leaving 12 bases between. Germline CDR1 and CDR2: SGHTA and FQGNSA. Bulk TCR libraries used previously described methods and listed TCR primers. TCRdb recomputed calls from the PCR reads with MiXCR, one row per CDR3 protein. This table holds approximately 550,000 distinct CDR3 sequences, about 25% found once. Sorting was used to obtain naive CD8 T cells (CD8+CD4-CCR7+CD45RA+). The rearrangement links TRBV7-2 to TRBJ2-5; unclear D gene. The source material was naive CD8+ T cells from blood, with Jurkat cell RNA spiked in. Regarding subset: FACS-sorted CD8+CD4-CCR7+CD45RA+ naive T cells. This TCR came from a human donor in good health. Some libraries in this study had Jurkat cell RNA spiked in. CDR3 DNA: TGTGCCAGCATCTCGCTCTACGAAGAGACCCAGTACTTC. It is translated as CASISLYEETQYF.